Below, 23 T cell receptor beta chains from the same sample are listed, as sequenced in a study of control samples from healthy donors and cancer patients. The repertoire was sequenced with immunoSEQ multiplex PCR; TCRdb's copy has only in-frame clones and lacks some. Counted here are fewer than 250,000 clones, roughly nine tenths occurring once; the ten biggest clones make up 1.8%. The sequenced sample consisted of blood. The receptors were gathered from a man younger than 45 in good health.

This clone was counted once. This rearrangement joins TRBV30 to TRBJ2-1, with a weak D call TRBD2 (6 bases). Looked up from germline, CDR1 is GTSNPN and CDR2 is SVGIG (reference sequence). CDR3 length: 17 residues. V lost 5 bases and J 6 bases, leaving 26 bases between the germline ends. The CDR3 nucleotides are TGTGCCTGGGCCCCGACAAGACTAGGCACGACCTCCAATGAGCAGTTCTTC. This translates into CAWAPTRLGTTSNEQFF.

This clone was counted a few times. CDR3 sequence (DNA): TGTGCCAGCTCACCGCGGGAGGCCTCCTATAATTCACCCCTCCACTTT. As protein: CASSPREASYNSPLHF. The V and J genes are TRBV18 and TRBJ1-6; D unresolved. CDR3 size: 16 residues. V shed 3 bases and J shed 0 bases, with 9 bases lying between them. Germline loops: CDR1 KGHSH, CDR2 LQKENI. Supplemented by reference TRBV18 and TRBJ1-6, the full variable domain reads NAGVMQNPRHLVRRRGQEARLRCSPMKGHSHVYWYRQLPEEGLKFMVYLQKENIIDESGMPKERFSAEFPKEGPSILRIQQVVRGDSAAYFCASSPREASYNSPLHFGNGTRLTVT.

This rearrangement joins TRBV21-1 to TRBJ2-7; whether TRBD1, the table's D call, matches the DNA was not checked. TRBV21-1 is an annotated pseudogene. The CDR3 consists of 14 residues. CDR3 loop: CASPTPLHPYEQYF. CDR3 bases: TGTGCCAGTCCCACACCTCTCCACCCCTACGAGCAGTACTTC.

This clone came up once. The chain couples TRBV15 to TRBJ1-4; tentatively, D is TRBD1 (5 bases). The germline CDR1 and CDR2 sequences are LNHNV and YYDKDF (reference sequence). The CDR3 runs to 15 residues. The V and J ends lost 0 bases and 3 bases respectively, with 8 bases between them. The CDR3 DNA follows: TGTGCCACCAGCAGAGAGGGGGGGGCTAATGAAAAACTGTTTTTT. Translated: CATSREGGANEKLFF.

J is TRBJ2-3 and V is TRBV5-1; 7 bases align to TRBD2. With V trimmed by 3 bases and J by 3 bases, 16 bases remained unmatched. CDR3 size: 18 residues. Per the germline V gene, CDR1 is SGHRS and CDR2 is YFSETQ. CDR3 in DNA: TGCGCCAGCAGCTCGAATTCCCGTTGGCGGGGGAATACAGATACGCAGTATTTT. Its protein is CASSSNSRWRGNTDTQYF.

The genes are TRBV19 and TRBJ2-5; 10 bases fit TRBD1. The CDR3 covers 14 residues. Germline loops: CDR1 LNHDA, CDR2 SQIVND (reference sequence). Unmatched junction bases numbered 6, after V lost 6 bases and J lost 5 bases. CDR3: CASSRDRGQETQYF. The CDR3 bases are TGTGCCAGTAGCAGGGACAGGGGTCAGGAGACCCAGTACTTC.

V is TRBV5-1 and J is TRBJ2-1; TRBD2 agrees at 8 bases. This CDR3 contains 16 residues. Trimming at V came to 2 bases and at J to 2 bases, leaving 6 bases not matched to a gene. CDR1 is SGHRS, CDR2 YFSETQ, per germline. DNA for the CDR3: TGCGCCAGCAGCTTATACGGGACTAGTGCCTACAATGAGCAGTTCTTC. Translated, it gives CASSLYGTSAYNEQFF.

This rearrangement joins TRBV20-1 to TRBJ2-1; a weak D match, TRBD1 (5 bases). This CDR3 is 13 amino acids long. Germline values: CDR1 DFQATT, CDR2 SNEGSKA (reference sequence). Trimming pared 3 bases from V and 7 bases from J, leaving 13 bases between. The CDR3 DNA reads TGCAGTGCTAGTTCCAGCAAGGGGAATGAGCAGTTCTTC. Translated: CSASSSKGNEQFF.

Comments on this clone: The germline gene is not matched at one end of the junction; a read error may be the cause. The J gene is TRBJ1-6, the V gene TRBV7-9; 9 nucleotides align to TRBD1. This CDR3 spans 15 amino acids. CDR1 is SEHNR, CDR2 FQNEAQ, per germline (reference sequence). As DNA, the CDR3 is TGTGCCAGCAGGTTAGGGGACAGGGCGAATTCACCCCTCCACTTT. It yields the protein CASRLGDRANSPLHF.

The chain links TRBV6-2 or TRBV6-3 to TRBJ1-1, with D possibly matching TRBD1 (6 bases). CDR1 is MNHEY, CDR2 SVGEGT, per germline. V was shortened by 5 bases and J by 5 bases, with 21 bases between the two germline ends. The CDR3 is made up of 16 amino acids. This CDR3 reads CASSPYSTGRGTEAFF. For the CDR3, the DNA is TGTGCCAGCAGTCCATACTCCACAGGGCGGGGGACTGAAGCTTTCTTT.

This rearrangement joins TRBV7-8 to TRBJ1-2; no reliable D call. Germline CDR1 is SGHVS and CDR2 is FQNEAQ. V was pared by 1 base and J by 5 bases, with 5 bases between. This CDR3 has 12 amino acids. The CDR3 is CASSLDRYGYTF. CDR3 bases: TGTGCCAGCAGCTTAGACCGGTATGGCTACACCTTC.

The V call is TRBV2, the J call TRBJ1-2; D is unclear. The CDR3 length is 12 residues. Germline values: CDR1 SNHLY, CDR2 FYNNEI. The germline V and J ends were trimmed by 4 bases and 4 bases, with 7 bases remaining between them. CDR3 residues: CASSADFYGYTF. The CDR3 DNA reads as TGTGCCAGCAGTGCGGATTTCTATGGCTACACCTTC.

For the CDR3, the DNA is TGCAGCGTTGAAGTGTGGGACAGGGGAGGTGAGCAGTACTTC. Translation gives CSVEVWDRGGEQYF. The gene calls are TRBV29-1 and TRBJ2-7; the match to TRBD1 covers 10 bases. Germline V gene data show CDR1 as SQVTM and CDR2 as ANQGSEA. J gave up 7 bases and V 1 base, and 7 bases lay outside the gene matches. The CDR3 runs 14 residues.

CDR3 region: CASSKEGQELAKNIQYF. The CDR3 DNA follows: TGTGCCAGCAGCAAAGAGGGCCAGGAGCTAGCCAAAAACATTCAGTACTTC. The V and J genes are TRBV21-1 and TRBJ2-4. TRBV21-1 is a pseudogene locus. The CDR3 length is 17 residues.

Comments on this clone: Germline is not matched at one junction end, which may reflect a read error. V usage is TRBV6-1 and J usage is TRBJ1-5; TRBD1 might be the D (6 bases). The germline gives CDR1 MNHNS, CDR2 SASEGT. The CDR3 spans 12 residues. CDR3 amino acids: CASSDPNRDKNF. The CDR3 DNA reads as TGTGCCAGCAGTGACCCAAACCGGGACAAGAATTTT.

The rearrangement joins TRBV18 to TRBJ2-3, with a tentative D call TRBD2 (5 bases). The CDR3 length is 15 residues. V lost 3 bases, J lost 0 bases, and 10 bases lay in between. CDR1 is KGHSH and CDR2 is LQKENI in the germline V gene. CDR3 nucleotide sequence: TGTGCCAGCTCACCCGACTATGCTAGCACAGATACGCAGTATTTT. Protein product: CASSPDYASTDTQYF.

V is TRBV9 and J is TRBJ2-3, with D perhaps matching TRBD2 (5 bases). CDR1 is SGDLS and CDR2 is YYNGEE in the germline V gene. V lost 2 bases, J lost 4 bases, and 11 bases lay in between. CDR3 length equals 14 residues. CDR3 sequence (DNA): TGTGCCAGCAGCGTGGCCCGAGGGCCAGATACGCAGTATTTT. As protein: CASSVARGPDTQYF.

The CDR3: CASSQGGDHYQPQHF. In DNA form, the CDR3 reads TGTGCCAGCAGCCAGGGGGGGGACCATTATCAGCCCCAGCATTTT. The genes are TRBV6-5 and TRBJ1-5, with 7 nucleotides matching TRBD1. The CDR3 extends over 15 amino acids. Trimming cost V 6 bases and J 5 bases; bases outside gene matches: 10. Per the germline V gene, CDR1 is MNHEY and CDR2 is SVGAGI.

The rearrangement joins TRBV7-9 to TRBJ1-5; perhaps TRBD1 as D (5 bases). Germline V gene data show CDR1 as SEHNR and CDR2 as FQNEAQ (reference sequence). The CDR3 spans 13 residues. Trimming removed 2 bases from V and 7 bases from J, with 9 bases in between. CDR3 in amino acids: CASSLLGDQPQHF. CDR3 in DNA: TGTGCCAGCAGCTTACTTGGGGACCAGCCCCAGCATTTT.

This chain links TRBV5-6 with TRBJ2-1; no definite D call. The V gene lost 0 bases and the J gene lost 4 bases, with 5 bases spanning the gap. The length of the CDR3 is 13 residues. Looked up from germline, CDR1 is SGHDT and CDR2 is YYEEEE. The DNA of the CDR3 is TGTGCCAGCAGCTTGGGAGGTTACAATGAGCAGTTCTTC. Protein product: CASSLGGYNEQFF.

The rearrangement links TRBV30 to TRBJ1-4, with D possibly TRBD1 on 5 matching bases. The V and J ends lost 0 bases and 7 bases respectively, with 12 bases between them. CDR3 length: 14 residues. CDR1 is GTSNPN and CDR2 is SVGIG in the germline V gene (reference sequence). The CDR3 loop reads CAWSVWQGGEKLFF. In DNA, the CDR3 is TGTGCCTGGAGTGTGTGGCAGGGAGGTGAAAAACTGTTTTTT.

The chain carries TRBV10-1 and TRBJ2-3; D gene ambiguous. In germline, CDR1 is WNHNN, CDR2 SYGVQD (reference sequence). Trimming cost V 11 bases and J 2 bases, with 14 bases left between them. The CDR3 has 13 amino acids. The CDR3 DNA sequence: TGCGCCTGGGTCCCGGTTAACACAGATACGCAGTATTTT. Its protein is CAWVPVNTDTQYF.

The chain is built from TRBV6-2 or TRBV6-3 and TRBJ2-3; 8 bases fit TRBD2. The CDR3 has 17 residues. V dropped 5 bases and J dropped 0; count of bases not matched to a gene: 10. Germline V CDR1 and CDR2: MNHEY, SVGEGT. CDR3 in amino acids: CASSPYTSGQSTDTQYF. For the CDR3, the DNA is TGTGCCAGCAGTCCCTACACTAGCGGCCAAAGCACAGATACGCAGTATTTT.